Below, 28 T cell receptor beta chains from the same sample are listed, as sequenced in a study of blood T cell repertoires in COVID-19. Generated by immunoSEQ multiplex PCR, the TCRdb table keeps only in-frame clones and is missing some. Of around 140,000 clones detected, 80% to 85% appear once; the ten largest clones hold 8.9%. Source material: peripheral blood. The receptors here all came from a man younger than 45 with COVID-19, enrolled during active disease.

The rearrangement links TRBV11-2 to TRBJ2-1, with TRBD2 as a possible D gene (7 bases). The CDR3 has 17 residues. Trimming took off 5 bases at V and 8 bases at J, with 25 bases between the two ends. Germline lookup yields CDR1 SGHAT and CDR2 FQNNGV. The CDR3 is CASSVLPRGGVKDEQFF. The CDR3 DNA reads TGTGCCAGCAGCGTCCTCCCGAGGGGGGGGGTTAAGGATGAGCAGTTCTTC. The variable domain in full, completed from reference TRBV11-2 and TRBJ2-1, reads EAGVAQSPRYKIIEKRQSVAFWCNPISGHATLYWYQQILGQGPKLLIQFQNNGVVDDSQLPKDRFSAERLKGVDSTLKIQPAKLEDSAVYLCASSVLPRGGVKDEQFFGPGTRLTVL.

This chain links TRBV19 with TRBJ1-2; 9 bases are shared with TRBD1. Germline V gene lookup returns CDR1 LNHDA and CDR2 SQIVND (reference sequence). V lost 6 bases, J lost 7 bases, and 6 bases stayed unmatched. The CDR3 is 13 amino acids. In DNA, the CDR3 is TGTGCCAGTAGACCGGGACAGGGCTTTGGCTACACCTTC. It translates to CASRPGQGFGYTF.

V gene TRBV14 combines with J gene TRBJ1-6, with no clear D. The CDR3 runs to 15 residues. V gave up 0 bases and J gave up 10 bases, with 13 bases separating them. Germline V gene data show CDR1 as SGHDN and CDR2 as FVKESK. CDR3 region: CASSQDLGRHSPLHF. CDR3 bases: TGTGCCAGCAGCCAAGACCTCGGCAGGCACTCACCCCTCCACTTT.

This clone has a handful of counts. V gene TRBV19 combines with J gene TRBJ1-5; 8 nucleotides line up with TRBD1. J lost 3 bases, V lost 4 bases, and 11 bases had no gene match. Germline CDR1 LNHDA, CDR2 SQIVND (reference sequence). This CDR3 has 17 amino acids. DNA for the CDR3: TGTGCCAGTAGTAGGGGGACAGGCGACCCATCCAATCAGCCCCAGCATTTT. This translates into CASSRGTGDPSNQPQHF.

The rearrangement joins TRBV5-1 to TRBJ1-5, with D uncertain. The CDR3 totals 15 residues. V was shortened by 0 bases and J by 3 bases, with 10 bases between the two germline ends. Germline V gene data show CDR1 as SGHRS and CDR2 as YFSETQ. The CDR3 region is CASSLGGRVNQPQHF. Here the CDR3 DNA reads TGCGCCAGCAGCTTGGGAGGGCGGGTCAATCAGCCCCAGCATTTT.

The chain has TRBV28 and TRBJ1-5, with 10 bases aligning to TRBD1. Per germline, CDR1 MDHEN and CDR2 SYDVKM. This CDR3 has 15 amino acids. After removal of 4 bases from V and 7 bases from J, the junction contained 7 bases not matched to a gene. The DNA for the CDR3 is TGTGCCAGCAGTTCGGCGACAGGGGGCACACAGCCCCAGCATTTT. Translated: CASSSATGGTQPQHF.

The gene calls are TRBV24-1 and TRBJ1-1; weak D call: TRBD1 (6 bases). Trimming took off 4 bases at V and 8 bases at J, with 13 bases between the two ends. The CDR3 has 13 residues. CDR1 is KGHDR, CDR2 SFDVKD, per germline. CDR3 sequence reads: CATSDDTGQEAFF. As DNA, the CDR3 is TGTGCCACCAGTGACGATACAGGGCAGGAAGCTTTCTTT.

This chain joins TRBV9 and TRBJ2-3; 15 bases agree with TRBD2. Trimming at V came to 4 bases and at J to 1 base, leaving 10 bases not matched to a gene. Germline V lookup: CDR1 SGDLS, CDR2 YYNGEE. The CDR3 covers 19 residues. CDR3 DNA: TGTGCCAGCAGCTCCCCCGGACTAGCGGGAGGGCCGGGCACAGATACGCAGTATTTT. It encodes CASSSPGLAGGPGTDTQYF.

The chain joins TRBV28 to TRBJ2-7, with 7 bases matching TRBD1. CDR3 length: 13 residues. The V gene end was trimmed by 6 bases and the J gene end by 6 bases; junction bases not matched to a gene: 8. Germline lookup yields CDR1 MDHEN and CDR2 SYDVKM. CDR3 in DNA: TGTGCCAGCAGCCGCGACAGGGATCGCGAGCAGTACTTC. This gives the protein CASSRDRDREQYF.

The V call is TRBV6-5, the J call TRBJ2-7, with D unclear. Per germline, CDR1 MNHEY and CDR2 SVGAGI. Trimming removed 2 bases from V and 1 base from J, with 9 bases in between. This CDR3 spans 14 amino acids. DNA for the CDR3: TGTGCCAGCAGTTACGGAGCCAGTTCCTACGAGCAGTACTTC. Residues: CASSYGASSYEQYF.

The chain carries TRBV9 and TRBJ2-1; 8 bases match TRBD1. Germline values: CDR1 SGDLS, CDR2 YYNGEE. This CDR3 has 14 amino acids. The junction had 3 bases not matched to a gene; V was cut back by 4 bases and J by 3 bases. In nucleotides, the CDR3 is TGTGCCAGCAGCCCAACAGGGGGCTACAATGAGCAGTTCTTC. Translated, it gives CASSPTGGYNEQFF.

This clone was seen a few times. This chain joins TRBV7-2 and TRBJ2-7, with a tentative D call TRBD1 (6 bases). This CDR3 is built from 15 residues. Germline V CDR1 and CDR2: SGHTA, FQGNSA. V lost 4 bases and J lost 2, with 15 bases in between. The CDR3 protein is CASSSARDNTYEQYF. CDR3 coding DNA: TGTGCCAGCAGCTCCGCCCGGGACAACACCTACGAGCAGTACTTC.

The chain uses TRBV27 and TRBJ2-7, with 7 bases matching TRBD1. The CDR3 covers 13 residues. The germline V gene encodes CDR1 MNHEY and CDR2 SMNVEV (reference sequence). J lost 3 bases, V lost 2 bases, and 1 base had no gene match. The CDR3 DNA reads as TGTGCCAGCAGTTTACGGACAGGCTACGAGCAGTACTTC. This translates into CASSLRTGYEQYF.

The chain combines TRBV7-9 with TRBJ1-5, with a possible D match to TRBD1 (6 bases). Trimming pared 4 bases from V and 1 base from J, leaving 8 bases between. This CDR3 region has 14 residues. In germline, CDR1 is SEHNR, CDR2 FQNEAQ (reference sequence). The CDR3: CASSSQGSNQPQHF. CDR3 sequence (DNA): TGTGCCAGCAGCTCCCAGGGGAGCAATCAGCCCCAGCATTTT.

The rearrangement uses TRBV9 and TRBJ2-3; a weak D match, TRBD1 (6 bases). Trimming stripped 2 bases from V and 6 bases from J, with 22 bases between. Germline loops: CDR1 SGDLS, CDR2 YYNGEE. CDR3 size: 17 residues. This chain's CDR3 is CASSVLQGSTFEDTQYF. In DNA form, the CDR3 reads TGTGCCAGCAGCGTCTTACAGGGCAGTACGTTCGAGGATACGCAGTATTTT.

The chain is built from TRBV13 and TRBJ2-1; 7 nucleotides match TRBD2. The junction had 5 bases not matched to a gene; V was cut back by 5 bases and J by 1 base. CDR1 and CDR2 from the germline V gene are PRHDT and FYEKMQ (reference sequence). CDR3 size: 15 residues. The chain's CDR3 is CASSKAGLSYNEQFF. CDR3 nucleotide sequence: TGTGCCAGCAGCAAAGCGGGACTTTCCTACAATGAGCAGTTCTTC.

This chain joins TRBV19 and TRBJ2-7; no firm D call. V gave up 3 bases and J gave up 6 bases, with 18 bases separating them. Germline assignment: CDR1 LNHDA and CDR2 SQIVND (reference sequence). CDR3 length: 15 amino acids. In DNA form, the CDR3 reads TGTGCCAGTAGTATGAGTGGCAGGTCTTATCCCGAGCAGTACTTC. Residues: CASSMSGRSYPEQYF.

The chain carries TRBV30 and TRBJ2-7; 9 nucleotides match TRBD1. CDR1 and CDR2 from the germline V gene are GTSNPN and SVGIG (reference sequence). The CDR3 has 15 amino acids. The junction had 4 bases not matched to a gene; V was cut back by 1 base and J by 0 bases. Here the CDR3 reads CAWSGDRESSYEQYF. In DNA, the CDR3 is TGTGCCTGGAGTGGGGACAGGGAAAGCTCCTACGAGCAGTACTTC.

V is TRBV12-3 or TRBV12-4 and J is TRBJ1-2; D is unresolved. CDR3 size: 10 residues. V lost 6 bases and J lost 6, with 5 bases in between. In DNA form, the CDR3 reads TGTGCCAGCAGCTATAATGGCTACACCTTC. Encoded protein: CASSYNGYTF.

CDR3 residues: CASSIETVREWGTQYF. The CDR3 region has the DNA TGTGCCAGTAGTATAGAAACAGTGCGGGAATGGGGTACGCAGTATTTT. The V gene is TRBV19, the J gene TRBJ2-3; tentatively, D is TRBD2 (6 bases). This CDR3 is 16 amino acids long. V was shortened by 0 bases and J by 8 bases, with 18 bases between the two germline ends. Germline V gene sequence: CDR1 LNHDA, CDR2 SQIVND (reference sequence).

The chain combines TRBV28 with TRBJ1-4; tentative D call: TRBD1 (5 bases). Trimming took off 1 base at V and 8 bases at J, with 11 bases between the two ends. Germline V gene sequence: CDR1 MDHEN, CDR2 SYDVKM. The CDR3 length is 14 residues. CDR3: CASSLFSGDEKLFF. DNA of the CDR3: TGTGCCAGCAGTTTATTTTCGGGGGACGAAAAACTGTTTTTT.

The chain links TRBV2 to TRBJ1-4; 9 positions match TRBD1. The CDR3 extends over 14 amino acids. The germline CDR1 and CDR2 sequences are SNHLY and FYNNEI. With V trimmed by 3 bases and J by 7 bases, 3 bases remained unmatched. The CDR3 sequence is CASSDGTGREKLFF. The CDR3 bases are TGTGCCAGCAGTGACGGGACAGGGCGTGAAAAACTGTTTTTT.

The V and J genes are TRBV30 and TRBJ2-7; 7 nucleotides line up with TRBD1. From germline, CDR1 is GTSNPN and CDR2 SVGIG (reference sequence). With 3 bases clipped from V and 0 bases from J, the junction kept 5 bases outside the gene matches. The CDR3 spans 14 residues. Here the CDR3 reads CAWSLGQASYEQYF. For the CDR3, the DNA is TGTGCCTGGAGCCTCGGACAGGCCTCCTACGAGCAGTACTTC. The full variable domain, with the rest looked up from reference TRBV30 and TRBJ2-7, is SQTIHQWPATLVQPVGSPLSLECTVEGTSNPNLYWYRQAAGRGLQLLFYSVGIGQISSEVPQNLSASRPQDRQFILSSKKLLLSDSGFYLCAWSLGQASYEQYFGPGTRLTVT.

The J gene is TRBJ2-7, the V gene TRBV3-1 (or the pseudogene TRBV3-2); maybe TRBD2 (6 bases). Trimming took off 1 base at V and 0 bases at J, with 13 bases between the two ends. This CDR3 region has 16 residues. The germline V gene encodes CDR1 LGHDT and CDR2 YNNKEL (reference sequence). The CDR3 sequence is CASSQASGTGSYEQYF. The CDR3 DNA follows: TGTGCCAGCAGCCAAGCCTCCGGGACTGGCTCCTACGAGCAGTACTTC.

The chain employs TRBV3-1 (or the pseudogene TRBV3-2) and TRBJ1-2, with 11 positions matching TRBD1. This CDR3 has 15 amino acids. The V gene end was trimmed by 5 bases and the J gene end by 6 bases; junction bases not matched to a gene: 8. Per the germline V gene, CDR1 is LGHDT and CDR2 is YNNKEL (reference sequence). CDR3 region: CASSERTGGVDGYTF. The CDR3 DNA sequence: TGTGCCAGCAGCGAAAGGACAGGGGGCGTGGATGGCTACACCTTC.

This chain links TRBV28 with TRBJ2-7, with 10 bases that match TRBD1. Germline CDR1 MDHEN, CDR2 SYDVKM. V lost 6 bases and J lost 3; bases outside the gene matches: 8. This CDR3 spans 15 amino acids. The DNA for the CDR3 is TGTGCCAGCAGACCCGGACAGGGGGACGTCTACGAGCAGTACTTC. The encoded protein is CASRPGQGDVYEQYF.

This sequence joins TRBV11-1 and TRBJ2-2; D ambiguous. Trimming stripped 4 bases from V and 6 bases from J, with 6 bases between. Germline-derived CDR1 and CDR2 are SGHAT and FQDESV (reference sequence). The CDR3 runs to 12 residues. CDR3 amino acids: CASSYYSGELFF. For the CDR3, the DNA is TGTGCCAGCAGCTACTACTCCGGGGAGCTGTTTTTT. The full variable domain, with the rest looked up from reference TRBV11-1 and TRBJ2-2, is EAEVAQSPRYKITEKSQAVAFWCDPISGHATLYWYRQILGQGPELLVQFQDESVVDDSQLPKDRFSAERLKGVDSTLKIQPAELGDSAMYLCASSYYSGELFFGEGSRLTVL.

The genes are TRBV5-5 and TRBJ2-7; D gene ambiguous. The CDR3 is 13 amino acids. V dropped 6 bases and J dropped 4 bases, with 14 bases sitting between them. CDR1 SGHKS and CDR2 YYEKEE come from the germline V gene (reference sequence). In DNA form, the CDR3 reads TGTGCCAGCACCTCATTCAGGCAGTACGAGCAGTACTTC. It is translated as CASTSFRQYEQYF.